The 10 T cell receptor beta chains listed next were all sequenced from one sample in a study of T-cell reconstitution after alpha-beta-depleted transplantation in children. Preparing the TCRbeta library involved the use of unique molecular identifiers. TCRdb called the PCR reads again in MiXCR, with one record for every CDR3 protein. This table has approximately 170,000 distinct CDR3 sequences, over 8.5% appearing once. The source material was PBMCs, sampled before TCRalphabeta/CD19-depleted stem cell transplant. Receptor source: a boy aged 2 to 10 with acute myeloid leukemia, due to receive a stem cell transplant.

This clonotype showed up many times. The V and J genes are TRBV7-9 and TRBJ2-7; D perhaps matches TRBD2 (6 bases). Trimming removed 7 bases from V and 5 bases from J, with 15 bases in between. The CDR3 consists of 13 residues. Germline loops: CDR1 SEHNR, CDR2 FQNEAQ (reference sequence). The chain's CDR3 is CASTFAGFNEQYF. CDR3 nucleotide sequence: TGTGCCAGCACCTTTGCGGGGTTCAACGAGCAGTACTTC. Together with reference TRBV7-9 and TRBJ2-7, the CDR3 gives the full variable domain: DTGVSQNPRHKITKRGQNVTFRCDPISEHNRLYWYRQTLGQGPEFLTYFQNEAQLEKSRLLSDRFSAERPKGSFSTLEIQRTEQGDSAMYLCASTFAGFNEQYFGPGTRLTVT.

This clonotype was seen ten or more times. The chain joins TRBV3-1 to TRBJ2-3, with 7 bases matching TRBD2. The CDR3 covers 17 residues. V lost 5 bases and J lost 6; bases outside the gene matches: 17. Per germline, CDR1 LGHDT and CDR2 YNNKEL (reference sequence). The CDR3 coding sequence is TGTGCCAGCAGCGGAGTACCCGGGGAGCGGGGCGCGGATACGCAGTATTTT. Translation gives CASSGVPGERGADTQYF.

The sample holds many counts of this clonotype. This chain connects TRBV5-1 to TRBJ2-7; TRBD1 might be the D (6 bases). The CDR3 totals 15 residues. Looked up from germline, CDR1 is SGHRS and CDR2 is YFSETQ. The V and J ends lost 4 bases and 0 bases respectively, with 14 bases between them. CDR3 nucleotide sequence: TGCGCCAGCAGCGTCAGGGGTATAACCTCCTACGAGCAGTACTTC. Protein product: CASSVRGITSYEQYF.

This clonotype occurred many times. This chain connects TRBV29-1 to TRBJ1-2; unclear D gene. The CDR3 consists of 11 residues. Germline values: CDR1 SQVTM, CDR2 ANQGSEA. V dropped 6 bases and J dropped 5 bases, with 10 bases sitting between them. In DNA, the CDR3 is TGCAGCGTCCTATCGGGGTATGGCTACACCTTC. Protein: CSVLSGYGYTF.

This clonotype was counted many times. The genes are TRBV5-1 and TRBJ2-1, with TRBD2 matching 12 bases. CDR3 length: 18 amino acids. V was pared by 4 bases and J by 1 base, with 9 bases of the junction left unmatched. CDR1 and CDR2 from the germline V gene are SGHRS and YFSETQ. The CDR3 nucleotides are TGCGCCAGCAGCCTACTATCTACTAGCGGGAGGTCCTACAATGAGCAGTTCTTC. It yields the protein CASSLLSTSGRSYNEQFF.

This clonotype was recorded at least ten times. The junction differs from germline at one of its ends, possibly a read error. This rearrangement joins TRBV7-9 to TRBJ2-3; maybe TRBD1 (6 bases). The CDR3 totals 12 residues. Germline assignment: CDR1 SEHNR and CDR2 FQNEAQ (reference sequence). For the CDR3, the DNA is TGTGCCAGCAGCACCTCCGGGACAAGGGACCATTTT. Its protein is CASSTSGTRDHF.

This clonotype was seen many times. The CDR3 DNA is TGTGCCAGCAGCGCCGAAGGACTAGCGGTCGCAGATACGCAGTATTTT. The encoded protein is CASSAEGLAVADTQYF. This sequence joins TRBV9 and TRBJ2-3; 10 positions match TRBD2. The CDR3 runs to 16 residues. CDR1 and CDR2 from the germline V gene are SGDLS and YYNGEE. Trimming removed 3 bases from V and 4 bases from J; junction bases left unmatched: 8.

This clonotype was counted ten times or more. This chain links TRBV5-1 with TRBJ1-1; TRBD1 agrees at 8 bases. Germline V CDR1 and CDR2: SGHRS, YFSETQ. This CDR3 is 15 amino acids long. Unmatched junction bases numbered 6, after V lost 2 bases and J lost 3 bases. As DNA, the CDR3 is TGCGCCAGCAGCTTCCGACAGGGGAGAGACACTGAAGCTTTCTTT. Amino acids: CASSFRQGRDTEAFF.

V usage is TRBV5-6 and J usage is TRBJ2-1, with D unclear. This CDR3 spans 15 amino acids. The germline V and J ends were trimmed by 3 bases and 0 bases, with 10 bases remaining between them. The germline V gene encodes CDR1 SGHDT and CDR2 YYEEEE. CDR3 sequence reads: CASSSISSSYNEQFF. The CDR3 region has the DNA TGTGCCAGCAGCTCAATCTCGAGCTCCTACAATGAGCAGTTCTTC.

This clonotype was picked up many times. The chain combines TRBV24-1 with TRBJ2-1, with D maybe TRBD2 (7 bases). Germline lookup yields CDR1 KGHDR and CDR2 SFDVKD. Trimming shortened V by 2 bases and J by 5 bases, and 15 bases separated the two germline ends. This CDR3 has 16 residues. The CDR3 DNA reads TGTGCCACCAGTGATTGGAGAGGGGGGGCGGACAATGAGCAGTTCTTC. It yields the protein CATSDWRGGADNEQFF.